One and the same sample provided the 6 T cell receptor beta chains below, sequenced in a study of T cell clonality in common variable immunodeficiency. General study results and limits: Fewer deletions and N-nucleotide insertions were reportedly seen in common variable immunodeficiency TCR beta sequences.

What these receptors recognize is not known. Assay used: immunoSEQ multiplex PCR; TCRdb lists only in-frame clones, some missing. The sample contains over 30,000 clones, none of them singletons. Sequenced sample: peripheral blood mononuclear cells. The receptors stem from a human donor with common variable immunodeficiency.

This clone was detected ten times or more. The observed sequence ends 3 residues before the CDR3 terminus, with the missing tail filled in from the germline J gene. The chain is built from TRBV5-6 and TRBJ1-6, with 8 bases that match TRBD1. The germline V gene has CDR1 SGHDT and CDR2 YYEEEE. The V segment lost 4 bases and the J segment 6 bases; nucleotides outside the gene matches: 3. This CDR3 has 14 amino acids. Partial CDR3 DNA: TGTGCCAGCAGCAATGACAGGGGTAATTCACCC. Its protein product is CASSNDRGNSP. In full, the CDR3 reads CASSNDRGNSPLHF.

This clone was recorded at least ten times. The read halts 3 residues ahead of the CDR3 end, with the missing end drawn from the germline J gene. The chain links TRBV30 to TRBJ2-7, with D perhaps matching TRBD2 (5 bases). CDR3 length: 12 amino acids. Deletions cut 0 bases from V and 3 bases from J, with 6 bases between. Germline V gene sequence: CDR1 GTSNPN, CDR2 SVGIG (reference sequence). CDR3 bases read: TGTGCCTGGAGTGTCGGGGACTACGAG. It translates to CAWSVGDYE. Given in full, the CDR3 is CAWSVGDYEQYF.

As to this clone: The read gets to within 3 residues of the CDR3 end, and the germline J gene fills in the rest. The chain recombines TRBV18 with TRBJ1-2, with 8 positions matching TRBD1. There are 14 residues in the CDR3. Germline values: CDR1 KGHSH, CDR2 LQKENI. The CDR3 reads CASSSGQGLGSYTF. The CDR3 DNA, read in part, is TGTGCCAGCTCATCAGGACAGGGCCTGGGGAGC.

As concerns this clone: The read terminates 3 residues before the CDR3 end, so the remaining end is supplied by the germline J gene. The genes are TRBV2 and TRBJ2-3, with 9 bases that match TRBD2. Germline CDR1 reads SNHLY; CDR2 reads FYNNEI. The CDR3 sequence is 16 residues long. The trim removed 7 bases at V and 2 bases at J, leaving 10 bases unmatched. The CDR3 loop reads CASKRVLAGITDTQYF. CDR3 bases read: TGTGCCAGCAAAAGGGTCCTAGCGGGGATCACAGATACG.

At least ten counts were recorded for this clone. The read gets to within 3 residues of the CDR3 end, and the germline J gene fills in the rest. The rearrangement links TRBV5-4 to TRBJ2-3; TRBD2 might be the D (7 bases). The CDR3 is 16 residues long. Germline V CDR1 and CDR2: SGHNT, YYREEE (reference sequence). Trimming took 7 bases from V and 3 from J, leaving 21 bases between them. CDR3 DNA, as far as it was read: TGTGCCAGCTCCCCTCGAGGAGGGAGGGGGACAGATACG. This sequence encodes CASSPRGGRGTDT. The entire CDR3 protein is CASSPRGGRGTDTQYF.

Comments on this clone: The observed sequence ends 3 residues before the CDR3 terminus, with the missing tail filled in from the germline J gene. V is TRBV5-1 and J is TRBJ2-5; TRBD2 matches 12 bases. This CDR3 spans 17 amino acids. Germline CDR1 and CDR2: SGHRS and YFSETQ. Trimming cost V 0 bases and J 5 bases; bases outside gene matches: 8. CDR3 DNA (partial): TGCGCCAGCAGCTTGGCCGCTAGCGGGAGGGCCTGGGAGACC. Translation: CASSLAASGRAWET. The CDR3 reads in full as CASSLAASGRAWETQYF.